This T cell receptor (beta chain) originates from a study of T cell repertoires in cytomegalovirus infection. This clonotype came up a few times. Its antigen is as yet unknown. The CDR3 sequence is 14 residues long. With 3 bases removed from V and 5 bases from J, the gap between germline ends came to 11 bases. Germline V CDR1 and CDR2: SEHNR, FQNEAQ (reference sequence). Each CDR3 protein gets one entry after TCRdb re-called the reads with MiXCR. The data show about 130,000 distinct CDR3 sequences, with more than 20% seen just once and about 37% held by the top ten. Sample: PBMCs, sequenced either directly or after in vitro stimulation (not recorded which). This clonotype was obtained from a human donor in good health (CMV status not recorded). Some clones in this sample may be carry-over from other donors' samples. The chain has TRBV7-9 and TRBJ2-1; TRBD1 might be the D (6 bases). In DNA, the CDR3 is TGTGCCAGCAGCTTCCAGGGGTCCCACAATGAGCAGTTCTTC. Amino acids: CASSFQGSHNEQFF.